The rows below give T cell receptor beta chains drawn from one sample of a study of glioma-infiltrating T cells after dendritic cell vaccination. Clones were read by immunoSEQ multiplex PCR, and TCRdb kept only the in-frame ones, dropping some. The sample shows tens of thousands of clones, over 75% of them seen only once. The material sequenced was blood, taken after dendritic cell vaccination. Receptors originate from a human donor with glioblastoma. Both conserved end residues are part of each CDR3. A D gene is named only where the DNA matches it firmly. The size field is filled for only some rows; it gives once, few, many or a size class.

abundance,len,v_gene,d_gene,j_gene,CDR3aa,CDR3nt
-,15,TRBV9,TRBD2,TRBJ2-2,CASSMDSGKTGELFF,TGTGCCAGCTCAATGGATAGCGGGAAAACCGGGGAGCTGTTTTTT
once,14,TRBV6-5,TRBD2,TRBJ2-7,CASSYRTSGVEQYF,TGTGCCAGCAGTTATCGGACTAGCGGTGTCGAGCAGTACTTC
-,15,TRBV7-9,TRBD1,TRBJ1-2,CASSGTAVANYGYTF,TGTGCCAGCAGCGGGACAGCCGTTGCTAACTATGGCTACACCTTC
-,13,TRBV5-1,TRBD1,TRBJ2-7,CASRDRGDYEQYF,TGCGCCAGCAGAGACAGGGGAGACTACGAGCAGTACTTC
-,14,TRBV5-1,-,TRBJ1-1,CASSLTGLATEAFF,TGCGCCAGCAGCTTGACAGGGTTGGCCACTGAAGCTTTCTTT
-,16,TRBV5-1,-,TRBJ1-3,CASSYDSPLSGNTIYF,TGCGCCAGCAGCTATGACAGCCCTCTCTCTGGAAACACCATATATTTT
-,15,TRBV5-1,-,TRBJ1-3,CASSFTEPSGNTIYF,TGCGCCAGCAGCTTCACAGAGCCCTCTGGAAACACCATATATTTT
-,12,TRBV6-5,-,TRBJ1-1,CASSYGGTEAFF,TGTGCCAGCAGTTACGGAGGCACTGAAGCTTTCTTT
-,13,TRBV6-1,TRBD1,TRBJ2-5,CASRQGAMETQYF,TGTGCCAGCAGACAGGGGGCGATGGAGACCCAGTACTTC
-,16,TRBV29-1,TRBD2,TRBJ2-1,CSLPGTSGGAGNEQFF,TGCAGCCTTCCCGGGACTAGCGGGGGGGCCGGTAATGAGCAGTTCTTC
-,14,TRBV2,TRBD1,TRBJ1-5,CASSVQGAGQPQHF,TGTGCCAGCAGTGTACAGGGGGCAGGTCAGCCCCAGCATTTT
-,15,TRBV6-1,TRBD1,TRBJ2-4,CASSDRQGWQNIQYF,TGTGCCAGCAGTGACCGACAGGGATGGCAAAACATTCAGTACTTC
once,11,TRBV29-1,TRBD1,TRBJ2-3,CSVDGTGEIYF,TGCAGCGTTGATGGGACAGGGGAGATCTATTTT
once,12,TRBV5-1,-,TRBJ2-7,CASSPDRYEQYF,TGCGCCAGCAGTCCCGACAGGTACGAGCAGTACTTC
-,14,TRBV7-9,TRBD1,TRBJ1-1,CASSLVQGLAEAFF,TGTGCCAGCAGCTTAGTACAGGGGTTGGCTGAAGCTTTCTTT
-,17,TRBV7-9,TRBD2,TRBJ2-7,CASSRGLADPSSYEQYF,TGTGCCAGCAGCAGAGGACTAGCGGATCCTAGCTCCTACGAGCAGTACTTC
-,18,TRBV7-3,TRBD2,TRBJ2-3,CASSPRGLAGGGADTQYF,TGTGCCAGCAGCCCAAGGGGACTAGCGGGAGGAGGCGCAGATACGCAGTATTTT
-,14,TRBV5-1,-,TRBJ2-1,CASSLGAVGDEQFF,TGCGCCAGCAGCTTGGGGGCCGTCGGCGATGAGCAGTTCTTC
-,16,TRBV4-2,-,TRBJ1-5,CASSQAATGLNQPQHF,TGTGCCAGCAGCCAAGCCGCCACAGGGCTGAACCAGCCCCAGCATTTT
-,16,TRBV5-8,TRBD1,TRBJ2-7,CASSLAGGQVAYEQYF,TGTGCCAGCAGCTTGGCCGGGGGACAGGTTGCCTACGAGCAGTACTTC